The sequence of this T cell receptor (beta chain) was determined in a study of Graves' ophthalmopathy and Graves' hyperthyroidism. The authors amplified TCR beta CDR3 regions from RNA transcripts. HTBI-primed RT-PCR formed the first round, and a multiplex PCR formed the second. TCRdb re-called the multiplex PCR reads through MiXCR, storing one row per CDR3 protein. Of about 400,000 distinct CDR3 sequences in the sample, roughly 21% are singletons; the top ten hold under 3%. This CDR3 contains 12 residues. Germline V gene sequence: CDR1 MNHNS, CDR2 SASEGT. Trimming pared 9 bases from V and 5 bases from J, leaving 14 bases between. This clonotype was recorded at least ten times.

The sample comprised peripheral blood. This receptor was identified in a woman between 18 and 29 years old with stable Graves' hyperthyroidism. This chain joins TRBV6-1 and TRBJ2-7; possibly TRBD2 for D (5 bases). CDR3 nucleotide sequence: TGTGCCAGTACCGGCCGGGGTAACGAGCAGTACTTC. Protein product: CASTGRGNEQYF.